This TCR beta chain was recorded in a study of early T cells in non-severe SARS-CoV-2 infection. Between the trimmed V and J ends, which lost 7 bases and 8 bases, there was a span of 14 bases. Per germline, CDR1 SGHTA and CDR2 FQGNSA. This CDR3 has 13 amino acids. At least ten counts were recorded for this clonotype. Unique molecular identifier tags were affixed to discrete cDNA molecules. MiXCR, run by TCRdb on the 5' RACE reads, gives a single entry per CDR3 protein. The table has 50,000 to 60,000 distinct CDR3 sequences, roughly 9.6% seen once. The chain joins TRBV7-2 to TRBJ2-2; D remains ambiguous. The TCR sequence derives from an adult who was a healthcare worker with PCR-confirmed SARS-CoV-2 infection or an uninfected control (not recorded which). Sequenced input: whole blood. CDR3 in DNA: TGTGCCAGCAACCTTCTTAGAACTGGGGAGCTGTTTTTT. Amino acids: CASNLLRTGELFF.